Presented here are 14 T cell receptor beta chains from one specimen sequenced in a study of T-cell memory formation after mild COVID-19. TCRdb fed the 5' RACE reads into MiXCR, producing one record per CDR3 protein. The sample includes 400,000 or so distinct CDR3 sequences, about 19% of them seen just once. The material sequenced was PBMCs or a T cell subset sorted from them (not recorded which). All receptors derive from an adult woman who had mild COVID-19 (a few samples of this study predate the infection). Cell type and time point are not known.

This clonotype came up a few times. The V call is TRBV24-1, the J call TRBJ1-3; D is ambiguous. Looked up from germline, CDR1 is KGHDR and CDR2 is SFDVKD. The length of the CDR3 is 15 residues. The V end was cut by 3 bases, the J end by 0 bases, with 8 bases between. The CDR3 DNA reads TGTGCCACCAGTGATCTAAGAGACTCTGGAAACACCATATATTTT. Amino acid sequence: CATSDLRDSGNTIYF.

The rearrangement links TRBV10-3 to TRBJ1-6; 10 nucleotides align to TRBD1. V shed 5 bases and J 9 bases; nucleotides not matched to a gene: 7. Germline CDR1 ENHRY, CDR2 SYGVKD. The CDR3 totals 15 residues. The DNA of the CDR3 is TGTGCCATCAGTCCCGGGACAGGGGAAGGTTCACCCCTCCACTTT. Translated, it gives CAISPGTGEGSPLHF.

This clonotype has more than one count but fewer than ten. J is TRBJ1-1 and V is TRBV10-3; D gene unclear. This CDR3 is built from 14 residues. Germline CDR1 ENHRY, CDR2 SYGVKD. The ends were cut back, 5 bases at V and 3 bases at J, with 13 bases in the middle. The CDR3 DNA reads as TGTGCCATCAGTCGACACCTCGGAGACACTGAAGCTTTCTTT. Protein sequence: CAISRHLGDTEAFF.

This clonotype occurred a few times. The V call is TRBV7-3, the J call TRBJ1-2; no definite D call. The CDR3 is 11 amino acids. V was trimmed by 1 base and J by 10 bases, leaving 7 bases between them. Germline V gene sequence: CDR1 SGHTA, CDR2 FQGTGA. CDR3 residues: CASSLNRAYTF. CDR3 DNA sequence: TGTGCCAGCAGCTTAAATCGAGCCTACACCTTC.

This clonotype has more than one count but fewer than ten. This sequence joins TRBV7-2 and TRBJ2-7; 10 bases align to TRBD2. This CDR3 has 16 residues. V lost 3 bases to trimming and J lost 3 bases; unmatched junction nucleotides: 8. Germline V gene lookup returns CDR1 SGHTA and CDR2 FQGNSA. Written as DNA, the CDR3 is TGTGCCAGCAGCTTCCAGGGACTAGCGCCTATCTACGAGCAGTACTTC. Translated: CASSFQGLAPIYEQYF. The whole variable domain, filled in from reference TRBV7-2 and TRBJ2-7, reads GAGVSQSPSNKVTEKGKDVELRCDPISGHTALYWYRQSLGQGLEFLIYFQGNSAPDKSGLPSDRFSAERTGGSVSTLTIQRTQQEDSAVYLCASSFQGLAPIYEQYFGPGTRLTVT.

Ten or more counts support this clonotype. The chain recombines TRBV9 with TRBJ2-5; the D gene is possibly TRBD1 (6 bases). This CDR3 region has 14 residues. V was trimmed by 4 bases and J by 4 bases, leaving 14 bases between them. Looked up from germline, CDR1 is SGDLS and CDR2 is YYNGEE. CDR3 region: CASSLTGSGETQYF. CDR3 DNA: TGTGCCAGCAGCCTCACAGGGTCTGGAGAGACCCAGTACTTC.

The chain carries TRBV23-1 and TRBJ1-4; tentative D call: TRBD1 (6 bases). TRBV23-1 falls under the ORF class, with uncertain function. The CDR3 has 18 residues. Trimming pared 3 bases from V and 7 bases from J, leaving 24 bases between. For the CDR3, the DNA is TGCGCCAGCAGTCAGCCAACAGGGACGCCCGCGAGGAGTGAAAAACTGTTTTTT. Protein sequence: CASSQPTGTPARSEKLFF.

CDR3 loop: CASSPQGPIYEQYF. In nucleotides, the CDR3 is TGCGCCAGCAGCCCCCAAGGCCCGATCTACGAGCAGTACTTC. The chain carries TRBV4-1 and TRBJ2-7; D uncertain. The CDR3 consists of 14 residues. Germline lookup yields CDR1 MGHRA and CDR2 YSYEKL. Trimming took 4 bases from V and 3 from J, leaving 13 bases between them.

This clonotype was detected only a few times. The chain is built from TRBV7-9 and TRBJ1-2; no clear D gene. CDR3 length equals 15 residues. V was shortened by 0 bases and J by 0 bases, with 8 bases between the two germline ends. From germline, CDR1 is SEHNR and CDR2 FQNEAQ (reference sequence). CDR3 in amino acids: CASSLARIANYGYTF. For the CDR3, the DNA is TGTGCCAGCAGCTTAGCGCGGATTGCTAACTATGGCTACACCTTC.

This clonotype has more than one count but fewer than ten. This chain links TRBV14 with TRBJ2-6, with D perhaps TRBD1 (6 bases). Germline CDR1 is SGHDN and CDR2 is FVKESK. This CDR3 has 21 residues. Trimming left V 0 bases short and J 0 bases short, with 21 bases between. The CDR3 protein is CASSQDIIKTGTRSGANVLTF. The CDR3 coding sequence is TGTGCCAGCAGCCAAGACATTATAAAGACAGGAACCCGCTCTGGGGCCAACGTCCTGACTTTC.

The chain combines TRBV7-2 with TRBJ1-1; possibly TRBD1 for D (6 bases). The CDR3 runs 15 residues. Per germline, CDR1 SGHTA and CDR2 FQGNSA. The V and J ends lost 1 base and 1 base respectively, with 10 bases between them. The DNA for the CDR3 is TGTGCCAGCAGCTTAGTGGGGGGGCAGAACACTGAAGCTTTCTTT. It is translated as CASSLVGGQNTEAFF.

The chain links TRBV7-7 to TRBJ2-3; perhaps TRBD1 as D (5 bases). The germline gives CDR1 SSHAT, CDR2 FNYEAQ (reference sequence). This CDR3 comprises 11 residues. Here the CDR3 reads CAGARTDTQYF. The CDR3 DNA sequence: TGTGCTGGGGCGCGCACAGATACGCAGTATTTT.

V usage is TRBV6-2 or TRBV6-3 and J usage is TRBJ2-1; D possibly corresponds to TRBD2 (5 bases). The germline V gene encodes CDR1 MNHEY and CDR2 SVGEGT. V dropped 5 bases and J dropped 3 bases, with 17 bases sitting between them. The CDR3 has 16 amino acids. CDR3 protein: CASSASSGPFYNEQFF. CDR3 nucleotides: TGTGCCAGCAGTGCCTCCAGCGGTCCCTTCTACAATGAGCAGTTCTTC.

This clonotype was detected only a few times. The chain has TRBV7-2 and TRBJ2-6; either TRBD1 or TRBD2 may fit D (6 bases each). The CDR3 contains 15 residues. V was shortened by 3 bases and J by 2 bases, with 8 bases between the two germline ends. Germline V gene lookup returns CDR1 SGHTA and CDR2 FQGNSA. CDR3 region: CASSFRGPGANVLTF. CDR3 bases: TGTGCCAGCAGCTTCCGGGGGCCTGGGGCCAACGTCCTGACTTTC.